The entry that follows covers one T cell receptor beta chain sequence. The antigen is not known. The TCR beta CDR3 regions underwent amplification using RNA transcripts as the source. During a first-round RT-PCR of the TCR CDR3, the HTBI primer set was used. TCRdb itself ran the multiplex PCR reads through MiXCR, one entry per CDR3 protein. Here the sample spans 95,000 to 110,000 distinct CDR3 sequences, roughly 15% being singletons. This sample stems from a study of T cells in Graves' hyperthyroidism and ophthalmopathy. Study overall: Peripheral blood samples were taken at initial diagnosis, prior to any treatment. Findings and limits, study-wide: Stable hyperthyroidism was told apart from ophthalmopathy by a model built on 13 V-J features.

V dropped 7 bases and J dropped 7; count of bases not matched to a gene: 5. The germline V gene encodes CDR1 SQVTM and CDR2 ANQGSEA. The CDR3 runs 13 residues. The chain links TRBV29-1 to TRBJ2-7, with TRBD2 matching 15 bases. The specimen sequenced was blood. The sequence derives from a woman between 50 and 59 years old with Graves' hyperthyroidism. Written as DNA, the CDR3 is TGCAGCGGGGGACTAGCGGGAGGCGCGGAGCAGTACTTC. Encoded protein: CSGGLAGGAEQYF.